This entry lists 19 T cell receptor beta chains sequenced from one sample in a study of T cells in tumors after PD-1 blockade. The method was immunoSEQ multiplex PCR; TCRdb's version includes in-frame clones alone and lacks a portion of them. The profile shows around 13,000 clones, around 68% of them singletons. The source material was tumor tissue, sampled before anti-PD-1 treatment. The receptor source for this set is a human donor with cutaneous squamous cell carcinoma.

About this clone itself: The sample has other DNA sequences that encode this CDR3 too. The rearrangement joins TRBV30 to TRBJ2-1; D is unresolved. From germline, CDR1 is GTSNPN and CDR2 SVGIG (reference sequence). The CDR3 has 11 amino acids. With 0 bases removed from V and 9 bases from J, the gap between germline ends came to 6 bases. The CDR3 protein is CAWSVRGEQFF. CDR3 in DNA: TGTGCCTGGAGTGTACGTGGTGAGCAGTTCTTC.

In its sample, this clone was seen a few times. The chain uses TRBV5-6 and TRBJ2-2; D is undetermined. The CDR3 has 14 residues. Trimming pared 2 bases from V and 1 base from J, leaving 6 bases between. Per germline, CDR1 SGHDT and CDR2 YYEEEE. The CDR3 protein is CASSFAGNTGELFF. The CDR3, as DNA: TGTGCCAGCAGCTTTGCAGGGAACACCGGGGAGCTGTTTTTT. The entire variable domain, with the rest obtained from reference TRBV5-6 and TRBJ2-2, is as follows: DAGVTQSPTHLIKTRGQQVTLRCSPKSGHDTVSWYQQALGQGPQFIFQYYEEEERQRGNFPDRFSGHQFPNYSSELNVNALLLGDSALYLCASSFAGNTGELFFGEGSRLTVL.

In DNA form, the CDR3 reads TGTGCCAGCTCACCACCGGGACACATCTCTGGAAACACCATATATTTT. This encodes CASSPPGHISGNTIYF. This chain connects TRBV18 to TRBJ1-3; D might be TRBD1 (6 bases). CDR1 is KGHSH and CDR2 is LQKENI in the germline V gene. The V gene lost 0 bases and the J gene lost 0 bases, with 9 bases spanning the gap. The CDR3 covers 16 residues.

The CDR3 DNA sequence: TGTGCCAGCAGCGTGACAGGCTCCAATCAGCCCCAGCATTTT. Protein sequence: CASSVTGSNQPQHF. The chain uses TRBV2 and TRBJ1-5, with D possibly TRBD1 on 6 matching bases. Germline V CDR1 and CDR2: SNHLY, FYNNEI. The CDR3 spans 14 residues. V gave up 6 bases and J gave up 3 bases, with 12 bases separating them.

J is TRBJ1-3 and V is TRBV9; 9 bases are a match to TRBD1. The J segment lost 2 bases and the V segment lost 3 bases, leaving 6 bases of the junction unmatched. Germline V gene lookup returns CDR1 SGDLS and CDR2 YYNGEE. The CDR3 sequence is 16 residues long. The CDR3 DNA reads as TGTGCCAGCAGCGCAGGGACAGGGACAGCTGGAAACACCATATATTTT. As protein: CASSAGTGTAGNTIYF.

J is TRBJ2-2 and V is TRBV29-1; maybe TRBD1 (5 bases). Germline CDR1 reads SQVTM; CDR2 reads ANQGSEA. The germline V and J ends were trimmed by 7 bases and 5 bases, with 11 bases remaining between them. This CDR3 is built from 12 residues. CDR3 coding DNA: TGCAGCGGGCAGGGTTTTACCGGGGAGCTGTTTTTT. Amino acids: CSGQGFTGELFF.

The J gene is TRBJ1-1, the V gene TRBV5-6; D call uncertain. Per the germline V gene, CDR1 is SGHDT and CDR2 is YYEEEE. This CDR3 spans 12 amino acids. V lost 3 bases and J 7 bases, leaving 10 bases between the germline ends. The chain's CDR3 is CASSSHQSEAFF. CDR3 in DNA: TGTGCCAGCAGCTCCCACCAAAGTGAAGCTTTCTTT.

This clone was observed a few times. The genes are TRBV12-3 or TRBV12-4 and TRBJ2-7; D is unresolved. Deletions cut 6 bases from V and 6 bases from J, with 12 bases between. The CDR3 has 12 amino acids. As DNA, the CDR3 is TGTGCCAGCAGCCAGCAGACGTCCGAGCAGTACTTC. Residues: CASSQQTSEQYF.

This clone was seen only a few times. This rearrangement joins TRBV19 to TRBJ2-7, with 7 positions matching TRBD1. The CDR3 runs 14 residues. Germline CDR1 and CDR2: LNHDA and SQIVND (reference sequence). Losses at the gene ends were 7 bases for V and 4 bases for J; bases not matched to a gene: 10. CDR3 in DNA: TGTGCCAGTAAGGAAGGCAGGGGGAATTACGAGCAGTACTTC. Its translation: CASKEGRGNYEQYF.

The chain is built from TRBV4-2 and TRBJ2-1, with D uncertain. There are 16 residues in the CDR3. CDR1 is LGHNA and CDR2 is YNFKEQ in the germline V gene. V was clipped by 2 bases and J by 3 bases, with 14 bases between them. The CDR3 DNA is TGTGCCAGCAGCCAATCTCGGAGTTCGGGCTACAATGAGCAGTTCTTC. It codes for CASSQSRSSGYNEQFF.

The chain carries TRBV9 and TRBJ2-2; 10 positions agree with TRBD1. The CDR3 totals 15 residues. Unmatched junction bases numbered 2, after V lost 0 bases and J lost 6 bases. The germline V gene has CDR1 SGDLS and CDR2 YYNGEE. CDR3 in amino acids: CASSVAGQGAGELFF. The DNA of the CDR3 is TGTGCCAGCAGCGTAGCCGGACAGGGGGCCGGGGAGCTGTTTTTT.

The chain carries TRBV4-1 and TRBJ1-4; D is ambiguous. V lost 0 bases, J lost 5 bases, and 13 bases lay in between. From germline, CDR1 is MGHRA and CDR2 YSYEKL. This CDR3 is 16 amino acids long. DNA for the CDR3: TGCGCCAGCAGCCAAGATATGGGTCTTGTAAATGAAAAACTGTTTTTT. Protein sequence: CASSQDMGLVNEKLFF.

The rearrangement links TRBV9 to TRBJ1-3; 8 bases are a match to TRBD1. The CDR3 is 16 residues long. V was clipped by 3 bases and J by 3 bases; unmatched bases: 8. Germline V CDR1 and CDR2: SGDLS, YYNGEE. The CDR3 nucleotides read TGTGCCAGCAGCGGTCCCGGACAGGGTAATGGAAACACCATATATTTT. Translation: CASSGPGQGNGNTIYF.

Within the sample, this clone is medium-sized. The V gene is TRBV12-5, the J gene TRBJ2-1; D not resolved. The CDR3 runs to 12 residues. Trimming took off 1 base at V and 9 bases at J, with 7 bases between the two ends. Germline CDR1 and CDR2: LGHNT and FRNRAP. The CDR3 DNA reads TGTGCTAGTGGTTTGGGGTCCTTTGAGCAGTTCTTC. This encodes CASGLGSFEQFF.

The chain combines TRBV5-1 with TRBJ2-3; TRBD2 might be the D (6 bases). The CDR3 is 16 amino acids. Germline-derived CDR1 and CDR2 are SGHRS and YFSETQ. V was clipped by 2 bases and J by 6 bases, with 19 bases between them. CDR3 sequence: CASSFRGTFIVDTQYF. In nucleotides, the CDR3 is TGCGCCAGCAGCTTTCGGGGGACTTTTATTGTGGATACGCAGTATTTT.

The chain has TRBV6-5 and TRBJ2-2, with 8 bases matching TRBD1. CDR3 length equals 13 residues. Germline CDR1 is MNHEY and CDR2 is SVGAGI. V trimming: 10 bases; J trimming: 4 bases; junction bases outside the gene matches: 5. The CDR3: CATGQGITGELFF. CDR3 DNA sequence: TGTGCCACCGGACAGGGTATCACCGGGGAGCTGTTTTTT.

This clone occurred a few times. The chain employs TRBV6-5 and TRBJ1-4; the D is unclear. The CDR3 sequence is 11 residues long. Germline-derived CDR1 and CDR2 are MNHEY and SVGAGI. Deletions cut 7 bases from V and 9 bases from J, with 9 bases between. CDR3 protein: CASNVEQKLFF. The DNA of the CDR3 is TGTGCCAGCAATGTTGAACAAAAACTGTTTTTT.

CDR3 sequence: CASSTGQGGREQYF. CDR3 nucleotides: TGCGCCAGCAGCACCGGACAGGGGGGACGCGAGCAGTACTTC. This rearrangement joins TRBV5-1 to TRBJ2-7, with TRBD1 identical over 10 bases. The CDR3 totals 14 residues. Germline CDR1 SGHRS, CDR2 YFSETQ. V was clipped by 4 bases and J by 6 bases; unmatched bases: 7.

This sequence joins TRBV30 and TRBJ1-2, with D unresolved. V lost 2 bases and J 7 bases, leaving 11 bases between the germline ends. The CDR3 runs 12 residues. Germline V CDR1 and CDR2: GTSNPN, SVGIG (reference sequence). This CDR3 reads CAWSHRTSGYTF. As DNA, the CDR3 is TGTGCCTGGAGTCACCGAACCAGTGGCTACACCTTC.